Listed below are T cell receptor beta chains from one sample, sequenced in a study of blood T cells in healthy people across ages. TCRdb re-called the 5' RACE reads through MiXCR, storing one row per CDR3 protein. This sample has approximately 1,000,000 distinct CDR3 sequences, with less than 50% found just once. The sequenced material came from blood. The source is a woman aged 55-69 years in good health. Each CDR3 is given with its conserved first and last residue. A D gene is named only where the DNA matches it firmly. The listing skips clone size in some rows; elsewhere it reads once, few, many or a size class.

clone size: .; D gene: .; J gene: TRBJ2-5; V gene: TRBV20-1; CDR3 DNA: TGCAGTGCTAGAGTGGCAGGGCTATTAGAGACCCAGTACTTC; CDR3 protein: CSARVAGLLETQYF
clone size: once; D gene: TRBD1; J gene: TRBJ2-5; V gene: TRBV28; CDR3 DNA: TGTGCCAGCAGTCAGGCAGGGGGTAAAGAGACCCAGTACTTC; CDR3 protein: CASSQAGGKETQYF
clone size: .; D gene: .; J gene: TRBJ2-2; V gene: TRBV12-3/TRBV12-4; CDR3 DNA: TGTGCCAGCAAAAAGGGGACGATGGGGAGTCCCGGGGAGCTGTTTTTT; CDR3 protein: CASKKGTMGSPGELFF
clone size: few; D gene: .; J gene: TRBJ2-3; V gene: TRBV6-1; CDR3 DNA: TGTGCCAGCACCCGAAGGAAAGGGGGAGGTAGCACAGATACGCAGTATTTT; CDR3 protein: CASTRRKGGGSTDTQYF
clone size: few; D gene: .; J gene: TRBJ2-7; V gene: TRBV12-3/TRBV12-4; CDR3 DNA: TGTGCCAGCATCCCTTTCGTCGAGCAGTACTTC; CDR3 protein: CASIPFVEQYF
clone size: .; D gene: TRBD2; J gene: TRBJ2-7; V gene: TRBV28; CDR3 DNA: TGTGCCAGCAGGAAAGGGACTAGCGGGAGTCGGTACGAGCAGTACTTC; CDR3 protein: CASRKGTSGSRYEQYF
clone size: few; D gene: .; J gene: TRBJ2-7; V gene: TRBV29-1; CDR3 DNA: TGCAGCGGGACCCAGGGTTCCGGTGAGCAGTACTTC; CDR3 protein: CSGTQGSGEQYF
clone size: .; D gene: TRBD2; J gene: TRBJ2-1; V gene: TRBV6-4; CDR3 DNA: TGTGCCAGCAGTGGGGCTAGCGGAGCGGGTCATGAGCAGTTCTTC; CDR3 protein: CASSGASGAGHEQFF
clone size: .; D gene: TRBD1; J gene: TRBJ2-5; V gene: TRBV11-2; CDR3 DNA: TGTGCCAGCAGCCCTGGACAGGGGCTCCAAGAGACCCGGTACTTC; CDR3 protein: CASSPGQGLQETRYF
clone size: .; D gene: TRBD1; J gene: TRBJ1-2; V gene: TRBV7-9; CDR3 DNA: TGTGCCAGCAGCTTATCCGACGGCGGGACAGCTAAACCCTATGGCTACACCTTC; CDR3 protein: CASSLSDGGTAKPYGYTF
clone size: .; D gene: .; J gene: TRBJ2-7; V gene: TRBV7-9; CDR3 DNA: TGTGCCAGCATCCCGATCGAAGGACTTCGAAACTACGAGCAGTACTTC; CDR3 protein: CASIPIEGLRNYEQYF
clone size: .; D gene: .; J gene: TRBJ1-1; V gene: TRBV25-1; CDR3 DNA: TGTGCCAGCAGTGAAGTGGTGGGGGCTTACACTGAAGCTTTCTTT; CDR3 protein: CASSEVVGAYTEAFF
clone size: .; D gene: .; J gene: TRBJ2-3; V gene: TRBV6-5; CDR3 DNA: TGTGCCAGCAGTTACTCGGCTTACATATACGGAGATACGCAGTATTTT; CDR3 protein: CASSYSAYIYGDTQYF
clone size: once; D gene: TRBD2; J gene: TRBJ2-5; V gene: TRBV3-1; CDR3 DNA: TGTGCCAGCAGCCAGGGAAGGACTAGCCATGAGCAGTACTTC; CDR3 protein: CASSQGRTSHEQYF
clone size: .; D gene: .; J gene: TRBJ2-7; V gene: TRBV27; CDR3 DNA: TGTACCAGCAGTTTAGGCCGATCCTACGAGCAGTACTTC; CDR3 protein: CTSSLGRSYEQYF
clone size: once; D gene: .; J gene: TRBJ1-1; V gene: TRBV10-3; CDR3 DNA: TGTGCCATCCTAGATGTACGGGGCCCGAACACTGAAGCTTTCTTT; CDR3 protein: CAILDVRGPNTEAFF
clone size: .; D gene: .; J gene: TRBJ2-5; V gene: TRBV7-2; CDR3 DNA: TGTGCCAGCAGCCCCCCCGGTAGGGGAGTGGAGACCCAGTACTTC; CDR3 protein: CASSPPGRGVETQYF
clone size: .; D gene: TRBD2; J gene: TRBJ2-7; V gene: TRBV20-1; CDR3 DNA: TGCAGTGCTCCGGGACTAGCGGGATTGTTCTACGAGCAGTACTTC; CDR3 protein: CSAPGLAGLFYEQYF
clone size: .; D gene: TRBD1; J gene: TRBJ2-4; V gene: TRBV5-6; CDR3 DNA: TGTGCCAGCAGCACATGGACAGGGATTAGCGCCAAAAACATTCAGTACTTC; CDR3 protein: CASSTWTGISAKNIQYF
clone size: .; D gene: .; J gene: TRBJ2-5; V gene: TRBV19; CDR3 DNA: TGTGCCAGTAGTATTGACAGCACAGGGAGAGAGACCCAGTACTTC; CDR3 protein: CASSIDSTGRETQYF
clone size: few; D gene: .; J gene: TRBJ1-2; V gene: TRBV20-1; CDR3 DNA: TGCAGTGCTAGACAGCGCGGCTACACCTTC; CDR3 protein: CSARQRGYTF
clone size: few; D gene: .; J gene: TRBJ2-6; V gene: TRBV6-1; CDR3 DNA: TGTGCCAGCAGTCCCGTTGGGAGCCCTACCTCTGGGGCCAACGTCCTGACTTTC; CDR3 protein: CASSPVGSPTSGANVLTF
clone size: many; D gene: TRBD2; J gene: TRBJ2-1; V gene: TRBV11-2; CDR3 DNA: TGTGCCAGCAGCTTAACGGGGACTAGCATTATGGAGCAGTTCTTC; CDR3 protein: CASSLTGTSIMEQFF
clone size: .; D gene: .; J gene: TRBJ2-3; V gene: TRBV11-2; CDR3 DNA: TGTGCCAGCAGCTTAGTAGGCAGGGTTAGCACAGATACGCAGTATTTT; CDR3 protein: CASSLVGRVSTDTQYF
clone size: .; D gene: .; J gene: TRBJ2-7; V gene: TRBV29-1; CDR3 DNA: TGCAGCGCTGGAGGTTTGGGCTCCTACGAGCAGTACTTC; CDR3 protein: CSAGGLGSYEQYF
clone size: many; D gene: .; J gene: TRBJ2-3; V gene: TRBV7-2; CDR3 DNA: TGTGCCAGCAGCTTAGAGGTAGGGCCAGATACGCAGTATTTT; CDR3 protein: CASSLEVGPDTQYF
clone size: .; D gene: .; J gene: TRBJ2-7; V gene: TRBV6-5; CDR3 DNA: TGTGCCAGCAGTTACTCGAGGGTTGGGTTCTCCTACGAGCAGTACTTC; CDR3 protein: CASSYSRVGFSYEQYF
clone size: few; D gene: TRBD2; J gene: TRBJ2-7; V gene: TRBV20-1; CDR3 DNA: TGCAGTGCTGCAGCGGGAGGCTCCTACGAGCAGTACTTC; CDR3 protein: CSAAAGGSYEQYF
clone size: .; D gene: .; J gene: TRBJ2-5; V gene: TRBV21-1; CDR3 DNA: TGTGCCAGCAGCAAAGTTGGGGGGCGAGAGACCCAGTACTTC; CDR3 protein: CASSKVGGRETQYF
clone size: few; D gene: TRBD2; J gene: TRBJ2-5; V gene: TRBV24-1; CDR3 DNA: TGTGCCGCCAGTCGGGGGGGGCTCGAGACCCAGTACTTC; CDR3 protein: CAASRGGLETQYF
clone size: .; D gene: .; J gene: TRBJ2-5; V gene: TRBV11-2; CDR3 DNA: TGTGCCAGCAGCTTAGTTACGGGAGTGGAGACCCAGTACTTC; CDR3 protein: CASSLVTGVETQYF
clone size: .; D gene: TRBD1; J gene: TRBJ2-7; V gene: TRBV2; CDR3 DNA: TGTGCCAGCAGTGAGGGGGACAGGGTGTTCGGTGAGCAGTACTTC; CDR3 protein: CASSEGDRVFGEQYF
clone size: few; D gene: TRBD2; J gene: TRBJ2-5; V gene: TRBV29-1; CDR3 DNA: TGCAGCGTTAAGCGGGGGGGTGCCGACCCCCAAGAGACCCAGTACTTC; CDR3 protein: CSVKRGGADPQETQYF
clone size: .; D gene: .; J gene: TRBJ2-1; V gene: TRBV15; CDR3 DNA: TGTGCCACCAGCAGAGATAACTTGCGTGAGCAGTTCTTC; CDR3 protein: CATSRDNLREQFF
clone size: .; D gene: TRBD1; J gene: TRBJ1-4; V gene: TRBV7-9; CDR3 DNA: TGTGCCAGCAGCTTCGGGACAGAGGGAAAACTGTTTTTT; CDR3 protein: CASSFGTEGKLFF
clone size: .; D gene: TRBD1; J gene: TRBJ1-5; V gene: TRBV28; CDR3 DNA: TGTGCCAGCACCCAAGACAGGGCGGATCAGCCCCAGCATTTT; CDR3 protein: CASTQDRADQPQHF
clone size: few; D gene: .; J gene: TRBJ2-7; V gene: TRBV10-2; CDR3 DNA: TGCGCCAGCAGTGTGGACCCCCCAGGCGAGCAGTACTTC; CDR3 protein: CASSVDPPGEQYF
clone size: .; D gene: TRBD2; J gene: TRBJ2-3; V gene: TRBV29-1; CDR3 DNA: TGCAGCGTTGAGGGCGGGGGAAGCACAGATACGCAGTATTTT; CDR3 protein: CSVEGGGSTDTQYF
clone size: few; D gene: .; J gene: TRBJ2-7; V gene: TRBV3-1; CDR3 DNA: TGTGCCAGCAGCCGTTCCGCAGGGGCAAGGAACGAGCAGTACTTC; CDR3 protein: CASSRSAGARNEQYF
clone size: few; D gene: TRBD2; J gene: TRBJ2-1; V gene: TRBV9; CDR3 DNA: TGTGCCAGCAGCGGCCGAGGGACTAGCGGGATACTCAATGAGCAGTTCTTC; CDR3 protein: CASSGRGTSGILNEQFF